Reported below is one T cell receptor (beta chain). This record comes from a study of CD8 T cells in Susac syndrome. This CDR3 spans 12 amino acids. The V end was cut by 8 bases, the J end by 5 bases, with 10 bases between. The germline V gene encodes CDR1 ENHRY and CDR2 SYGVKD. It was with random hexamers that about 0.45 to 1 ug RNA was reverse transcribed. TCRdb itself ran the immunoSEQ multiplex PCR reads through MiXCR, one entry per CDR3 protein. The repertoire includes 180,000 or so distinct CDR3 sequences, roughly 96% of them detected once, and 0.085% to 0.095% sits in the top ten. CD8+ and CD4+ T cells circulating in blood were sequenced for TCR beta.

The chain recombines TRBV10-3 with TRBJ2-1; TRBD2 might be the D (6 bases). Input material: CD4+ T cells from PBMCs. This receptor was obtained from a human donor with multiple sclerosis. The CDR3 here is CAIAGNHNEQFF. The CDR3 nucleotides read TGTGCCATCGCGGGGAATCACAATGAGCAGTTCTTC.